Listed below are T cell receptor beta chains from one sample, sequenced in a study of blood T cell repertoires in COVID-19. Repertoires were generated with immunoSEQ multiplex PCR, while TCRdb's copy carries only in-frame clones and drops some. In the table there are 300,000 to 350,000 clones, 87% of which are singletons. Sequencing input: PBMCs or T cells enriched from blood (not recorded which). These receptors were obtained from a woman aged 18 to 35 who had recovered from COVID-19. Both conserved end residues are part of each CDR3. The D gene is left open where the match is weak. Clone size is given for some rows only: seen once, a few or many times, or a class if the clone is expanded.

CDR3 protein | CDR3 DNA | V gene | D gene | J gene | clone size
CASSESWDRPYEQYF | TGTGCCAGCAGTGAATCTTGGGACAGGCCTTACGAGCAGTACTTC | TRBV6-1 | TRBD1 | TRBJ2-7 | -
CASSPLGQGSSGELFF | TGTGCCAGCAGCCCATTGGGCCAGGGATCATCCGGGGAGCTGTTTTTT | TRBV9 | - | TRBJ2-2 | -
CASSIGGHKNTEAFF | TGTGCCAGTAGTATAGGGGGACACAAGAACACTGAAGCTTTCTTT | TRBV19 | - | TRBJ1-1 | -
CASSPASGRGRTETQYF | TGTGCCAGCTCACCCGCCTCAGGGAGGGGGAGGACGGAGACCCAGTACTTC | TRBV18 | - | TRBJ2-5 | -
CSASTMRSGSYEQYF | TGCAGTGCTAGTACGATGCGGTCCGGCTCCTACGAGCAGTACTTC | TRBV20-1 | - | TRBJ2-7 | -
CASSLVGGPTGELFF | TGTGCCAGCAGCTTAGTGGGGGGACCCACCGGGGAGCTGTTTTTT | TRBV7-9 | - | TRBJ2-2 | -
CASSRGSNTEAFF | TGTGCCAGCAGTAGAGGATCGAACACTGAAGCTTTCTTT | TRBV5-4 | - | TRBJ1-1 | -
CASSEAREAFF | TGTGCCAGCAGTGAAGCGAGGGAGGCTTTCTTT | TRBV2 | - | TRBJ1-1 | -
CASSTGTGEYNEQFF | TGTGCCAGCAGCACCGGGACAGGGGAATACAATGAGCAGTTCTTC | TRBV5-8 | TRBD1 | TRBJ2-1 | once
CASSLETETEAFF | TGTGCCAGCAGCTTAGAGACGGAGACTGAAGCTTTCTTT | TRBV7-9 | - | TRBJ1-1 | -
CASATGTPSGRGYTF | TGTGCCAGCGCTACCGGGACACCCTCAGGGAGAGGCTACACCTTC | TRBV19 | - | TRBJ1-2 | -
CASSWGQGSEKLFF | TGTGCCAGTAGTTGGGGACAGGGTTCCGAAAAACTGTTTTTT | TRBV19 | TRBD1 | TRBJ1-4 | -
CASSFSEATQYF | TGTGCCAGCAGCTTCTCGGAGGCTACGCAGTATTTT | TRBV7-9 | - | TRBJ2-3 | -
CASSHLRGTGVGYGYTF | TGTGCCAGCAGCCATCTTCGTGGGACAGGGGTCGGCTATGGCTACACCTTC | TRBV3-1/TRBV3-2 | TRBD1 | TRBJ1-2 | -
CAIRDSSSTDTQYF | TGTGCCATCAGGGACTCTTCTAGCACAGATACGCAGTATTTT | TRBV10-3 | - | TRBJ2-3 | -
CASSFSGRSYLGAFF | TGTGCCAGCAGCTTTTCTGGCAGGTCCTACCTGGGAGCTTTCTTT | TRBV7-2 | - | TRBJ1-1 | -
CATSDDRTDQETQYF | TGTGCCACCAGTGATGACCGGACAGATCAAGAGACCCAGTACTTC | TRBV24-1 | - | TRBJ2-5 | once
CASSKQGWDTQYF | TGTGCCAGCAGCAAACAGGGGTGGGATACGCAGTATTTT | TRBV14 | TRBD1 | TRBJ2-3 | -
CASSYSIRTSGEDETQYF | TGTGCCAGCAGTTACTCGATACGGACTAGCGGGGAAGACGAGACCCAGTACTTC | TRBV6-2/TRBV6-3 | TRBD2 | TRBJ2-5 | -
CASSKTAYGYTF | TGTGCCAGCAGTAAGACAGCCTATGGCTACACCTTC | TRBV6-5 | - | TRBJ1-2 | -
CAISEPNMGALGYTF | TGTGCCATCAGTGAACCCAACATGGGGGCTCTTGGCTACACCTTC | TRBV10-3 | - | TRBJ1-2 | few
CASTTGGVFAGNTIYF | TGTGCCAGCACCACCGGGGGGGTCTTCGCTGGAAACACCATATATTTT | TRBV7-2 | - | TRBJ1-3 | once
CATSDPTTSGGTDTQYF | TGTGCCACCAGTGACCCTACGACTAGCGGTGGCACAGATACGCAGTATTTT | TRBV24-1 | TRBD2 | TRBJ2-3 | -
CATVSTGSKNYGYTF | TGTGCCACCGTATCGACAGGGAGTAAAAACTATGGCTACACCTTC | TRBV27 | TRBD1 | TRBJ1-2 | -
CASSLVMAGGLYNEQFF | TGCGCCAGCAGCTTGGTTATGGCGGGGGGCCTCTACAATGAGCAGTTCTTC | TRBV5-1 | TRBD2 | TRBJ2-1 | -
CASSLGLSSTDTQYF | TGTGCCAGCAGCTTAGGGCTCTCTAGCACAGATACGCAGTATTTT | TRBV11-3 | - | TRBJ2-3 | -
CASSPRVANEPQHF | TGCGCCAGCAGCCCCCGTGTGGCCAATGAGCCCCAGCATTTT | TRBV4-3 | - | TRBJ1-5 | -
CASSQPRTSGTYNEQFF | TGCGCCAGCAGCCAACCTCGGACTAGCGGGACCTACAATGAGCAGTTCTTC | TRBV4-3 | TRBD2 | TRBJ2-1 | -
CASSSGPTSADTQYF | TGTGCCAGCAGCTCAGGACCTACTAGCGCAGATACGCAGTATTTT | TRBV7-3 | TRBD2 | TRBJ2-3 | -
CASSTDRASYNEQFF | TGTGCCAGCAGTACTGACAGGGCGTCCTACAATGAGCAGTTCTTC | TRBV28 | TRBD1 | TRBJ2-1 | once
CASREGLAGGEQYF | TGTGCCAGCAGAGAGGGACTAGCGGGAGGCGAGCAGTACTTC | TRBV6-5 | TRBD2 | TRBJ2-7 | -
CAIRGERNQPQHF | TGTGCCATCAGAGGAGAAAGGAATCAGCCCCAGCATTTT | TRBV10-3 | - | TRBJ1-5 | -
CASSPVRDRVSNQPQHF | TGTGCCAGCAGCCCGGTCCGGGACAGGGTTTCGAATCAGCCCCAGCATTTT | TRBV7-2 | TRBD1 | TRBJ1-5 | -
CASSRGNGYTF | TGTGCCAGCAGTCGAGGAAATGGCTACACCTTC | TRBV7-9 | - | TRBJ1-2 | -
CASSAQQGRETQYF | TGCGCCAGCAGCGCCCAACAGGGGCGCGAGACCCAGTACTTC | TRBV5-1 | TRBD1 | TRBJ2-5 | -
CASSLGQTLNSPLHF | TGTGCCAGTAGCCTCGGACAGACGCTAAATTCACCCCTCCACTTT | TRBV19 | - | TRBJ1-6 | -
CASSLRNTGELFF | TGTGCCAGCAGCCTCAGGAACACCGGGGAGCTGTTTTTT | TRBV7-7 | - | TRBJ2-2 | -
CASSLDFWTDHGTEAFF | TGTGCCAGCAGCTTAGACTTTTGGACAGACCACGGGACTGAAGCTTTCTTT | TRBV11-2 | - | TRBJ1-1 | -
CASSPLVLAPYYYNEQFF | TGTGCCAGCTCACCACTTGTCCTAGCGCCCTACTACTACAATGAGCAGTTCTTC | TRBV18 | - | TRBJ2-1 | -
CASSLAGTAGSPLHF | TGTGCCAGCAGCTTAGCTGGGACGGCGGGATCACCCCTCCACTTT | TRBV7-2 | - | TRBJ1-6 | -
CASSIPSSGGVETQYF | TGTGCCAGCAGCATCCCCTCTAGCGGGGGGGTAGAGACCCAGTACTTC | TRBV7-2 | TRBD2 | TRBJ2-5 | -
CASRNPTGRRGTEAFF | TGCGCCAGCAGGAACCCCACAGGGCGCAGGGGTACTGAAGCTTTCTTT | TRBV4-1 | - | TRBJ1-1 | once
CSASRGFGTEAFF | TGCAGTGCTAGTCGGGGGTTTGGCACTGAAGCTTTCTTT | TRBV20-1 | - | TRBJ1-1 | -
CASSLPGGEQYF | TGTGCCAGCAGTTTACCGGGGGGCGAGCAGTACTTC | TRBV27 | TRBD2 | TRBJ2-7 | -
CASSIYGRANYGYTF | TGTGCCAGTAGTATATACGGCAGGGCGAACTATGGCTACACCTTC | TRBV19 | - | TRBJ1-2 | -
CASSVDRMNTGELFF | TGTGCCAGCAGCGTAGACAGGATGAACACCGGGGAGCTGTTTTTT | TRBV9 | - | TRBJ2-2 | -
CASSLILSYEQYF | TGTGCCAGCAGTTTAATCCTCTCCTACGAGCAGTACTTC | TRBV12-3/TRBV12-4 | - | TRBJ2-7 | once
CASSAPQSRGGPRTEAFF | TGTGCCAGCAGCGCCCCACAGAGCAGGGGAGGGCCGAGAACTGAAGCTTTCTTT | TRBV6-2/TRBV6-3 | - | TRBJ1-1 | -
CASSRTGTAAGTVENTIYF | TGCGCCAGCAGCCGGACCGGGACAGCGGCGGGTACAGTAGAGAACACCATATATTTT | TRBV4-1 | TRBD1 | TRBJ1-3 | -
CASSLVLAGETQYF | TGTGCCAGCAGCTTAGTGTTAGCTGGGGAGACCCAGTACTTC | TRBV11-2 | - | TRBJ2-5 | -
CASSPGKMETQYF | TGTGCCAGCTCACCAGGCAAAATGGAGACCCAGTACTTC | TRBV18 | - | TRBJ2-5 | -
CASGWGGQPQHF | TGTGCCAGCGGATGGGGCGGCCAGCCCCAGCATTTT | TRBV7-8 | - | TRBJ1-5 | -
CASSYDGRGEKLFF | TGTGCCAGCAGTTACGATGGGAGGGGTGAAAAACTGTTTTTT | TRBV6-6 | - | TRBJ1-4 | -
CATSDLPGTRGTGELFF | TGTGCCACCAGTGATTTGCCCGGGACTAGGGGAACCGGGGAGCTGTTTTTT | TRBV24-1 | TRBD2 | TRBJ2-2 | -